This T cell receptor beta chain was retrieved from a study of T-cell reconstitution after alpha-beta-depleted transplantation in children (dated by TCRdb to 2016 to 2017). Regarding the research as a whole: Using TCR repertoire profiling, the study followed T-cell immune reconstitution in a quantitative way in children after TCRalphabeta/CD19-depleted allogeneic hematopoietic cell transplantation.

CDR1 and CDR2 were assigned from the germline V gene as KGHDR and SFDVKD. V and J lose 10 bases and 5 bases, and a span of 13 bases separates them. The CDR3 numbers 13 residues from cysteine through phenylalanine. The DNA shown is the 39-base CDR3, in frame from base 1. Preparation of the library involved PCR. The reads were generated on an Illumina HiSeq 2500. Molecular barcoding was employed in the preparation of TCR libraries, with unique molecular identifiers being used to normalize TCRbeta repertoire quantification. TCRdb cleaned the public reads at Q25 with fastp, built clones with MiXCR and kept in-frame beta chains. For every CDR3 protein sequence, its rows merge into one entry that carries the most common genes and DNA. This sample holds about 610,000 distinct CDR3 sequences; over 9.5% were observed only once. The ten largest clones capture approximately 4.1% of the sample. This clonotype was observed many times. No cognate antigen has been identified for it. There are no base qualities to consult, and no much larger clone falls within one base.

This receptor chain uses TRBV24-1 and TRBJ2-2; matching of 7 bases hints at TRBD2 as the D gene. The input for sequencing was PBMCs from the stem cell graft donor, taken from the stem cell graft. The source is a human donor who donated a stem cell graft to a child with acute myeloid leukemia. Read as DNA, the sequence is TGTGCCACGGGGGCGGGAGTTACCGGGGAGCTGTTTTTT. Its translation reads: CATGAGVTGELFF.